One and the same sample provided the 5 T cell receptor beta chains below, sequenced in a study of glioma-infiltrating T cells. The iRepertoire nested amplicon-rescue multiplex PCR amplified TCR alpha and beta CDR3s from RNA. TCRdb analysed the multiplex PCR reads with MiXCR anew, one entry per CDR3 protein. The profile shows around 99,000 distinct CDR3 sequences, 25% to 30% of them singletons. Sequences were obtained from glioma tissue, nonneoplastic brain tissue, or PBMCs (not recorded which). Receptors were obtained from a human donor with low-grade glioma or glioblastoma, undergoing nonglioma brain surgery, or in good health (not recorded which).

This clonotype was seen many times. The V gene is TRBV6-5, the J gene TRBJ2-7, with 7 bases identical to TRBD2. V trimming: 0 bases; J trimming: 2 bases; junction bases outside the gene matches: 4. CDR1 is MNHEY, CDR2 SVGAGI, per germline. This CDR3 contains 15 residues. CDR3: CASSYSGGGTYEQYF. The CDR3 DNA reads as TGTGCCAGCAGTTACTCAGGCGGGGGAACCTACGAGCAGTACTTC.

This chain links TRBV2 with TRBJ1-5; D remains unclear. Per the germline V gene, CDR1 is SNHLY and CDR2 is FYNNEI. V gave up 6 bases and J gave up 0 bases, with 9 bases separating them. The CDR3 runs to 14 residues. CDR3 DNA sequence: TGTGCCAGCAGCGTTAAGGTTAGCAATCAGCCCCAGCATTTT. Translation gives CASSVKVSNQPQHF.

Ten or more counts support this clonotype. V gene TRBV28 combines with J gene TRBJ2-7; TRBD2 agrees at 12 bases. Per germline, CDR1 MDHEN and CDR2 SYDVKM. V dropped 2 bases and J dropped 4; count of bases not matched to a gene: 3. The CDR3 length is 15 residues. The CDR3 DNA is TGTGCCAGCAGTTTACTAGCGGGAGGGTCTTACGAGCAGTACTTC. Translation: CASSLLAGGSYEQYF. Together with reference TRBV28 and TRBJ2-7, the CDR3 gives the full variable domain: DVKVTQSSRYLVKRTGEKVFLECVQDMDHENMFWYRQDPGLGLRLIYFSYDVKMKEKGDIPEGYSVSREKKERFSLILESASTNQTSMYLCASSLLAGGSYEQYFGPGTRLTVT.

This chain uses TRBV13 with TRBJ2-5; 9 bases are shared with TRBD1. Per germline, CDR1 PRHDT and CDR2 FYEKMQ (reference sequence). The CDR3 is 16 residues long. Losses at the gene ends were 1 base for V and 2 bases for J; bases not matched to a gene: 5. The CDR3 DNA is TGTGCCAGCAGCTTAGCTCTACAGGGGGCTCAAGAGACCCAGTACTTC. Amino acids: CASSLALQGAQETQYF.

This clonotype was counted ten times or more. V is TRBV20-1 and J is TRBJ2-3; 15 nucleotides agree with TRBD2. CDR1 is DFQATT, CDR2 SNEGSKA, per germline (reference sequence). This CDR3 is 18 amino acids long. The V gene end was trimmed by 0 bases and the J gene end by 8 bases; junction bases not matched to a gene: 12. The CDR3 spells CSARERGLAGGRSSTQYF. CDR3 bases: TGCAGTGCTAGAGAGAGGGGACTAGCGGGGGGCCGCTCAAGTACGCAGTATTTT.